Listed below are T cell receptor beta chains from one sample, sequenced in a study of PD-L1 blockade in urothelial cancer. Sequenced by immunoSEQ multiplex PCR; TCRdb stores in-frame clones only, minus some. Among 70,000 or so clones listed, roughly nine tenths were seen once. The starting material was PBMCs, obtained around atezolizumab (anti-PD-L1) treatment. The receptors here all came from a man aged 55 to 70 with urothelial cancer. The CDR3 runs from the conserved cysteine through the conserved F or W. The D gene is left open where the match is weak. Part of the rows lack a size; the others show once, few, many or a class for expanded clones.

CDR3aa: CASSVDYPGEQYF; CDR3nt: TGTGCCAGCAGCGTGGACTACCCGGGCGAGCAGTACTTC; j_gene: TRBJ2-7; abundance: NA; d_gene: NA; v_gene: TRBV9
CDR3aa: CSFLTDTQYF; CDR3nt: TGCAGCTTTCTCACAGATACGCAGTATTTT; j_gene: TRBJ2-3; abundance: once; d_gene: NA; v_gene: TRBV29-1
CDR3aa: CASSRGGSSSYEQYF; CDR3nt: TGCGCCAGCAGCAGGGGGGGCTCTAGCTCCTACGAGCAGTACTTC; j_gene: TRBJ2-7; abundance: once; d_gene: NA; v_gene: TRBV4-1
CDR3aa: CASSFDYDEQFF; CDR3nt: TGTGCCAGCAGCTTTGACTACGATGAGCAGTTCTTC; j_gene: TRBJ2-1; abundance: NA; d_gene: NA; v_gene: TRBV11-2
CDR3aa: CASSLLLGTIRGEQYF; CDR3nt: TGTGCCAGCAGTCTCCTTTTAGGTACGATAAGGGGCGAGCAGTACTTC; j_gene: TRBJ2-7; abundance: NA; d_gene: NA; v_gene: TRBV28
CDR3aa: CAWRVAGGTDTQYF; CDR3nt: TGTGCCTGGAGGGTAGCGGGGGGCACAGATACGCAGTATTTT; j_gene: TRBJ2-3; abundance: NA; d_gene: TRBD2; v_gene: TRBV30
CDR3aa: CASSPGLRASSYEQYF; CDR3nt: TGTGCCAGCAGCCCAGGACTTAGAGCTTCTTCCTACGAGCAGTACTTC; j_gene: TRBJ2-7; abundance: NA; d_gene: NA; v_gene: TRBV7-2
CDR3aa: CAWANRGINYGYTF; CDR3nt: TGTGCCTGGGCCAACAGGGGGATCAACTATGGCTACACCTTC; j_gene: TRBJ1-2; abundance: NA; d_gene: TRBD1; v_gene: TRBV30
CDR3aa: CASQPGNTEAFF; CDR3nt: TGTGCCAGTCAACCCGGGAACACTGAAGCTTTCTTT; j_gene: TRBJ1-1; abundance: few; d_gene: NA; v_gene: TRBV18
CDR3aa: CASSQGAGAGGTGELFF; CDR3nt: TGTGCCAGCAGCCAAGGAGCGGGAGCCGGGGGCACCGGGGAGCTGTTTTTT; j_gene: TRBJ2-2; abundance: NA; d_gene: TRBD2; v_gene: TRBV7-2
CDR3aa: CASSLVGGSAKNIQYF; CDR3nt: TGTGCCAGCAGCTTAGTGGGAGGCTCAGCCAAAAACATTCAGTACTTC; j_gene: TRBJ2-4; abundance: NA; d_gene: NA; v_gene: TRBV7-8
CDR3aa: CASSSSSGEGFF; CDR3nt: TGTGCCAGCAGTTCCTCTAGCGGGGAGGGGTTCTTC; j_gene: TRBJ2-1; abundance: NA; d_gene: TRBD2; v_gene: TRBV6-5
CDR3aa: CASSKDRGNQPQHF; CDR3nt: TGTGCCAGCAGCAAAGACAGGGGAAATCAGCCCCAGCATTTT; j_gene: TRBJ1-5; abundance: NA; d_gene: TRBD1; v_gene: TRBV7-6
CDR3aa: CASSLLVADTQYF; CDR3nt: TGTGCCAGCAGCCTACTAGTAGCTGATACGCAGTATTTT; j_gene: TRBJ2-3; abundance: once; d_gene: NA; v_gene: TRBV7-2
CDR3aa: CASRNGHNYGYTF; CDR3nt: TGTGCCAGCAGAAACGGACATAACTATGGCTACACCTTC; j_gene: TRBJ1-2; abundance: NA; d_gene: NA; v_gene: TRBV6-6
CDR3aa: CASSLHGGMGLAGANEQFF; CDR3nt: TGTGCCAGCAGTCTCCATGGGGGGATGGGACTAGCGGGAGCGAATGAGCAGTTCTTC; j_gene: TRBJ2-1; abundance: once; d_gene: TRBD2; v_gene: TRBV28
CDR3aa: CASSDKVDTQYF; CDR3nt: TGTGCCAGCAGTGACAAGGTAGATACGCAGTATTTT; j_gene: TRBJ2-3; abundance: NA; d_gene: NA; v_gene: TRBV28
CDR3aa: CASSLGEWQGAFF; CDR3nt: TGTGCCAGCAGCTTAGGAGAGTGGCAGGGAGCTTTCTTT; j_gene: TRBJ1-1; abundance: NA; d_gene: NA; v_gene: TRBV7-9
CDR3aa: CASSLGQPRLNTEAFF; CDR3nt: TGTGCCAGCAGCTTAGGACAGCCTAGGCTGAACACTGAAGCTTTCTTT; j_gene: TRBJ1-1; abundance: NA; d_gene: NA; v_gene: TRBV7-6
CDR3aa: CAISEATAGKGNYGYTF; CDR3nt: TGTGCCATCAGCGAGGCCACCGCGGGGAAGGGGAACTATGGCTACACCTTC; j_gene: TRBJ1-2; abundance: NA; d_gene: NA; v_gene: TRBV10-3
CDR3aa: CSVASGGAYEQYF; CDR3nt: TGCAGCGTTGCTTCAGGGGGAGCCTACGAGCAGTACTTC; j_gene: TRBJ2-7; abundance: NA; d_gene: TRBD1; v_gene: TRBV29-1
CDR3aa: CASSEAITSGGTYEQYF; CDR3nt: TGTGCCAGCAGTGAAGCGATTACTAGCGGAGGGACCTACGAGCAGTACTTC; j_gene: TRBJ2-7; abundance: NA; d_gene: TRBD2; v_gene: TRBV6-1
CDR3aa: CASSTSGSGNTIYF; CDR3nt: TGTGCCAGCAGTACATCAGGATCCGGAAACACCATATATTTT; j_gene: TRBJ1-3; abundance: few; d_gene: NA; v_gene: TRBV25-1
CDR3aa: CASSLFSGSSYNEQFF; CDR3nt: TGTGCCAGCAGCCTCTTTAGCGGAAGCTCCTACAATGAGCAGTTCTTC; j_gene: TRBJ2-1; abundance: NA; d_gene: NA; v_gene: TRBV7-2
CDR3aa: CASSLVTSSGGYNEQFF; CDR3nt: TGTGCCAGCAGCTTAGTCACTTCTAGCGGGGGTTACAATGAGCAGTTCTTC; j_gene: TRBJ2-1; abundance: NA; d_gene: TRBD2; v_gene: TRBV7-9
CDR3aa: CASSEGGSSYEQYF; CDR3nt: TGTGCCAGCAGTGAAGGCGGAAGCTCCTACGAGCAGTACTTC; j_gene: TRBJ2-7; abundance: NA; d_gene: NA; v_gene: TRBV6-1
CDR3aa: CASSTRDNSYEQYF; CDR3nt: TGTGCCAGCAGTACCCGGGACAATTCCTACGAGCAGTACTTC; j_gene: TRBJ2-7; abundance: NA; d_gene: NA; v_gene: TRBV6-5
CDR3aa: CASSRGIGGGEKLFF; CDR3nt: TGTGCCAGCAGCAGGGGGATCGGGGGGGGTGAAAAACTGTTTTTT; j_gene: TRBJ1-4; abundance: NA; d_gene: NA; v_gene: TRBV7-2
CDR3aa: CASSRGLSDGNEQFF; CDR3nt: TGTGCCAGCAGCCGGGGACTCAGCGATGGAAATGAGCAGTTCTTC; j_gene: TRBJ2-1; abundance: NA; d_gene: NA; v_gene: TRBV2
CDR3aa: CASRHRVGTGYQPQHF; CDR3nt: TGTGCCAGCCGGCATAGAGTGGGGACAGGGTATCAGCCCCAGCATTTT; j_gene: TRBJ1-5; abundance: once; d_gene: TRBD1; v_gene: TRBV19
CDR3aa: CASSLRGTRSLGTYNEQFF; CDR3nt: TGTGCCAGCAGCTTACGGGGGACTAGATCTCTCGGGACCTACAATGAGCAGTTCTTC; j_gene: TRBJ2-1; abundance: NA; d_gene: TRBD2; v_gene: TRBV7-2
CDR3aa: CASSQDRSDYEQYF; CDR3nt: TGCGCCAGCAGCCAAGATAGGAGTGACTACGAGCAGTACTTC; j_gene: TRBJ2-7; abundance: NA; d_gene: NA; v_gene: TRBV4-3
CDR3aa: CASSPRFGTGPQETQYF; CDR3nt: TGTGCCAGCAGTCCACGTTTCGGGACAGGGCCTCAAGAGACCCAGTACTTC; j_gene: TRBJ2-5; abundance: NA; d_gene: TRBD1; v_gene: TRBV25-1
CDR3aa: CASSIQENTEAFF; CDR3nt: TGTGCCAGTAGTATTCAGGAAAACACTGAAGCTTTCTTT; j_gene: TRBJ1-1; abundance: once; d_gene: NA; v_gene: TRBV19
CDR3aa: CSVKGQGVRNEQYF; CDR3nt: TGCAGCGTTAAGGGACAGGGGGTGAGAAACGAGCAGTACTTC; j_gene: TRBJ2-7; abundance: NA; d_gene: TRBD1; v_gene: TRBV29-1
CDR3aa: CASSLVGTGGSEQYF; CDR3nt: TGTGCCAGCAGCTTAGTCGGGACAGGGGGCTCCGAGCAGTACTTC; j_gene: TRBJ2-7; abundance: once; d_gene: TRBD1; v_gene: TRBV7-2
CDR3aa: CASSPSQALYEQYF; CDR3nt: TGTGCCAGCTCACCTTCCCAGGCGCTCTACGAGCAGTACTTC; j_gene: TRBJ2-7; abundance: NA; d_gene: NA; v_gene: TRBV18
CDR3aa: CASSATGDFAEAFF; CDR3nt: TGTGCCAGCTCCGCGACAGGGGATTTCGCTGAAGCTTTCTTT; j_gene: TRBJ1-1; abundance: NA; d_gene: TRBD1; v_gene: TRBV18
CDR3aa: CASSLVLGADRTDTQYF; CDR3nt: TGTGCCAGCAGCTTGGTATTGGGGGCGGACCGCACAGATACGCAGTATTTT; j_gene: TRBJ2-3; abundance: NA; d_gene: NA; v_gene: TRBV5-4
CDR3aa: CASSPPGTSGNEQFF; CDR3nt: TGTGCCAGCAGCCCCCCCGGGACTAGCGGGAATGAGCAGTTCTTC; j_gene: TRBJ2-1; abundance: NA; d_gene: TRBD2; v_gene: TRBV7-2
CDR3aa: CASKQGFGPSPLHF; CDR3nt: TGTGCCAGTAAACAGGGTTTTGGGCCTTCACCCCTCCACTTT; j_gene: TRBJ1-6; abundance: NA; d_gene: NA; v_gene: TRBV19
CDR3aa: CASSQAGSGYTF; CDR3nt: TGCGCCAGCAGCCAAGCAGGGTCTGGCTACACCTTC; j_gene: TRBJ1-2; abundance: NA; d_gene: NA; v_gene: TRBV4-1
CDR3aa: CASSVDGSSYEQYF; CDR3nt: TGTGCCAGCAGCGTAGACGGTAGCTCCTACGAGCAGTACTTC; j_gene: TRBJ2-7; abundance: NA; d_gene: NA; v_gene: TRBV9